This T cell receptor beta chain emerged from a study of cytomegalovirus exposure and HLA in healthy donors. Study results and limitations: A few chains tied to CMV proved CMV antigen-specific in vitro. Associated with cytomegalovirus, according to the listing, were 150 to 200 TCR beta chains.

The V gene end was trimmed by 1 base and the J gene end by 4 bases; junction bases not matched to a gene: 4. The CDR3 length is 15 residues. From germline, CDR1 is SQVTM and CDR2 ANQGSEA. About this clone itself: Its specificity is unknown.

Sequencing was performed with immunoSEQ multiplex PCR; in TCRdb, only in-frame clones are kept and a portion is missing. This table has some 260,000 clones, roughly 90% appearing once. This clonotype was sampled from a young man in good health and CMV-seropositive. What was sequenced was PBMCs. V gene TRBV29-1 combines with J gene TRBJ2-2, with 9 bases matching TRBD1. This CDR3 is CSVEVRQGVTGELFF. CDR3 DNA: TGCAGCGTTGAAGTAAGACAGGGGGTCACCGGGGAGCTGTTTTTT.